The 2 T cell receptor beta chains below come from one sample, sequenced in a study of T cell changes during pregnancy in multiple sclerosis. Profiling relied on immunoSEQ multiplex PCR, and the TCRdb table lists in-frame clones only, not all of them. The data show approximately 130,000 clones, with 95% to 98% seen just once and over 0.35% held by the top ten. This specimen was peripheral blood, taken after pregnancy. The receptors were sampled from a female donor with multiple sclerosis, enrolled in a pregnancy study.

The chain couples TRBV5-1 to TRBJ2-7; 7 bases map to TRBD1. This CDR3 contains 15 residues. Germline V gene data show CDR1 as SGHRS and CDR2 as YFSETQ. V was pared by 0 bases and J by 1 base, with 4 bases of the junction left unmatched. The CDR3 spells CASSLAATGSYEQYF. The CDR3, as DNA: TGCGCCAGCAGCTTGGCCGCGACAGGGTCCTACGAGCAGTACTTC.

V usage is TRBV7-3 and J usage is TRBJ2-1; D ambiguous. Per germline, CDR1 SGHTA and CDR2 FQGTGA. V was pared by 4 bases and J by 6 bases, with 10 bases between. The CDR3 has 13 amino acids. In DNA form, the CDR3 reads TGTGCCAGCAGCTCCCCAGGTCGCAATGAGCAGTTCTTC. Translation gives CASSSPGRNEQFF.